These 2 T cell receptor beta chains came from one sample sequenced in a study of CD8 T cells in Susac syndrome. Reverse transcription used roughly 0.5 to 1 ug RNA and random hexamers. TCRdb processed the immunoSEQ multiplex PCR reads anew with MiXCR; each CDR3 protein has one entry. The table lists some 250,000 distinct CDR3 sequences, 90% to 96% of them singletons, with about 0.1% in the top ten. Specimen: CD4+ T cells from PBMCs. These receptors were obtained from a human donor with Susac syndrome.

The V call is TRBV10-3, the J call TRBJ2-1, with 8 bases matching TRBD2. The J segment lost 7 bases and the V segment lost 8 bases, leaving 10 bases of the junction unmatched. The CDR3 extends over 14 amino acids. Germline V gene lookup returns CDR1 ENHRY and CDR2 SYGVKD. Here the CDR3 reads CAIQSGSNWNEQFF. The CDR3 nucleotides read TGTGCCATCCAAAGCGGGAGTAATTGGAATGAGCAGTTCTTC.

The V gene is TRBV20-1, the J gene TRBJ2-1; D not resolved. CDR1 DFQATT and CDR2 SNEGSKA come from the germline V gene (reference sequence). Trimming cost V 3 bases and J 3 bases, with 12 bases left between them. This CDR3 comprises 14 residues. The CDR3 nucleotides are TGCAGTGCTAGGTCCCGGCTTAACTACAATGAGCAGTTCTTC. Translating it yields CSARSRLNYNEQFF.